These T cell receptor beta chains were read from a single sample in a study of blood T cell repertoires in COVID-19. Sequenced by immunoSEQ multiplex PCR; TCRdb stores in-frame clones only, minus some. The sample consists of under 200,000 clones, 80% to 90% of them appearing once. Sequencing was carried out using peripheral blood. The receptor set was obtained from a man aged 65 to 79 with active or convalescent COVID-19. The CDR3 runs from the conserved cysteine through the conserved F or W. The order of the fields is CDR3 DNA, CDR3 protein, clone size, D gene, V gene, J gene. D genes are given only for firm matches. Expanded clones get a size class; other rows say once, few or many, or leave the size out.

cdr3_nt: TGCGCCAGCAGCCAAGTAGCGGGGTCTGGGGCCAACGTCCTGACTTTC
cdr3_aa: CASSQVAGSGANVLTF
clone_size: once
d_call: TRBD2
v_call: TRBV4-3
j_call: TRBJ2-6

cdr3_nt: TGTGCCAGCAGTTACCGGACAGGGACTGAAGCTTTCTTT
cdr3_aa: CASSYRTGTEAFF
clone_size: -
d_call: TRBD1
v_call: TRBV27
j_call: TRBJ1-1

cdr3_nt: TGTGCCAGCTCACGGACAGCAACTAATGAAAAACTGTTTTTT
cdr3_aa: CASSRTATNEKLFF
clone_size: -
d_call: -
v_call: TRBV18
j_call: TRBJ1-4

cdr3_nt: TGTGCCAGCAGGGAGCGGGAAGACGACGAGCAGTACTTC
cdr3_aa: CASREREDDEQYF
clone_size: -
d_call: TRBD2
v_call: TRBV12-3/TRBV12-4
j_call: TRBJ2-7

cdr3_nt: TGTGCCAGCTCACCACTCCGGGCGGGGCGAGAGACCCAGTACTTC
cdr3_aa: CASSPLRAGRETQYF
clone_size: -
d_call: -
v_call: TRBV18
j_call: TRBJ2-5

cdr3_nt: TGTGCGCGAGGGAGGACAGGGACCTACGAGCAGTACTTC
cdr3_aa: CARGRTGTYEQYF
clone_size: -
d_call: TRBD1
v_call: TRBV2
j_call: TRBJ2-7

cdr3_nt: TGTGCCAGCAGCCTGGGATTGAGGGCAAAGGCTGGGGCCAACGTCCTGACTTTC
cdr3_aa: CASSLGLRAKAGANVLTF
clone_size: once
d_call: -
v_call: TRBV3-1/TRBV3-2
j_call: TRBJ2-6

cdr3_nt: TGTGCCAGCAGCTTGGCAGGGGCCGGTACGCAGTATTTT
cdr3_aa: CASSLAGAGTQYF
clone_size: -
d_call: -
v_call: TRBV5-6
j_call: TRBJ2-3

cdr3_nt: TGTGCCAGCAGCCCGGACCCAGGGCCCTCATACAATGAGCAGTTCTTC
cdr3_aa: CASSPDPGPSYNEQFF
clone_size: -
d_call: -
v_call: TRBV5-4
j_call: TRBJ2-1

cdr3_nt: TGTGCCAGCAGTTATGGAGGACTAGCGGGGGGGTTGGGGACAGATACGCAGTATTTT
cdr3_aa: CASSYGGLAGGLGTDTQYF
clone_size: -
d_call: TRBD2
v_call: TRBV27
j_call: TRBJ2-3

cdr3_nt: TGTGCCAGCAGCAAGGGAGGGGTTGGTGAAAAACTGTTTTTT
cdr3_aa: CASSKGGVGEKLFF
clone_size: -
d_call: -
v_call: TRBV7-2
j_call: TRBJ1-4

cdr3_nt: TGTGCCAGCAGCGGACAGGGTAATTCACCCCTCCACTTT
cdr3_aa: CASSGQGNSPLHF
clone_size: -
d_call: TRBD1
v_call: TRBV6-5
j_call: TRBJ1-6

cdr3_nt: TGTGCCAGCAGCACGAGCTCCTACGAGCAGTACTTC
cdr3_aa: CASSTSSYEQYF
clone_size: -
d_call: -
v_call: TRBV5-5
j_call: TRBJ2-7

cdr3_nt: TGTGCCAGCAGCGTAGCCGGGACAGGAGTAAACACCGGGGAGCTGTTTTTT
cdr3_aa: CASSVAGTGVNTGELFF
clone_size: -
d_call: TRBD1
v_call: TRBV9
j_call: TRBJ2-2

cdr3_nt: TGTGCCAGCAGCCCTCGCTCCGGACAGGCTCCTGGCTACACCTTC
cdr3_aa: CASSPRSGQAPGYTF
clone_size: -
d_call: TRBD1
v_call: TRBV5-6
j_call: TRBJ1-2

cdr3_nt: TGTGCCAGCAGCTTGGCGGGGCAGGGAGGGGGAAAAAAACTGTTTTTT
cdr3_aa: CASSLAGQGGGKKLFF
clone_size: -
d_call: -
v_call: TRBV5-4
j_call: TRBJ1-4

cdr3_nt: TGTGCCAGCAGTGAATCGGGTCGCGAGGTTGAGCAGTTCTTC
cdr3_aa: CASSESGREVEQFF
clone_size: few
d_call: -
v_call: TRBV2
j_call: TRBJ2-1

cdr3_nt: TGTGCCAGCAGACCTAGCGGGGGTAACACCTACGAGCAGTACTTC
cdr3_aa: CASRPSGGNTYEQYF
clone_size: -
d_call: TRBD2
v_call: TRBV28
j_call: TRBJ2-7

cdr3_nt: TGTGCCAGTAGTACAGGGGGATGGGATGAGCAGTTCTTC
cdr3_aa: CASSTGGWDEQFF
clone_size: -
d_call: TRBD1
v_call: TRBV19
j_call: TRBJ2-1

cdr3_nt: TGCGCCAGCAGCCAAGATCTAGCGGGGGTGCTGGCCGAGCAGTACTTC
cdr3_aa: CASSQDLAGVLAEQYF
clone_size: -
d_call: TRBD2
v_call: TRBV4-1
j_call: TRBJ2-7

cdr3_nt: TGTGCCAGCTCACCAGGGGGGGACACTGAAGCTTTCTTT
cdr3_aa: CASSPGGDTEAFF
clone_size: -
d_call: -
v_call: TRBV18
j_call: TRBJ1-1

cdr3_nt: TGCGCCAGCAGCTTGGTATTTGGGCGGGGGGGCCCAGATACGCAGTATTTT
cdr3_aa: CASSLVFGRGGPDTQYF
clone_size: -
d_call: TRBD2
v_call: TRBV5-1
j_call: TRBJ2-3

cdr3_nt: TGTGCCAGCAGCGCAAGGACAGGGGGTTCCGAGCAGTACTTC
cdr3_aa: CASSARTGGSEQYF
clone_size: -
d_call: TRBD1
v_call: TRBV7-8
j_call: TRBJ2-7

cdr3_nt: TGTGCCACCAGCGAAACCGACAACCCACGTACCGGGGAGCTGTTTTTT
cdr3_aa: CATSETDNPRTGELFF
clone_size: -
d_call: -
v_call: TRBV24-1
j_call: TRBJ2-2

cdr3_nt: TGTGCCAGCAGCGCCCGTAGCGGATCCACCGGGGAGCTGTTTTTT
cdr3_aa: CASSARSGSTGELFF
clone_size: few
d_call: -
v_call: TRBV7-2
j_call: TRBJ2-2

cdr3_nt: TGTGCCAGCAGCCCACCGGGACAGGATAATTCACCCCTCCACTTT
cdr3_aa: CASSPPGQDNSPLHF
clone_size: -
d_call: TRBD1
v_call: TRBV6-6
j_call: TRBJ1-6

cdr3_nt: TGCGCCAGCAGCTTGAGTCCCGGGGGAAATGAAAAACTGTTTTTT
cdr3_aa: CASSLSPGGNEKLFF
clone_size: -
d_call: -
v_call: TRBV5-1
j_call: TRBJ1-4

cdr3_nt: TGTGCCAGCAGCTCGGCAGCGGGATTAACAGATACGCAGTATTTT
cdr3_aa: CASSSAAGLTDTQYF
clone_size: many
d_call: TRBD2
v_call: TRBV5-4
j_call: TRBJ2-3

cdr3_nt: TGTGCCAGTAGTCCCTACACAGGGGGGCGGACTGAAGCTTTCTTT
cdr3_aa: CASSPYTGGRTEAFF
clone_size: once
d_call: TRBD1
v_call: TRBV19
j_call: TRBJ1-1

cdr3_nt: TGTGCCAGCAGCTTGGCCGGCGGGTTCGAGCAGTACTTC
cdr3_aa: CASSLAGGFEQYF
clone_size: -
d_call: -
v_call: TRBV5-5
j_call: TRBJ2-7

cdr3_nt: TGTGCCAGTAGTTTTCCGGGACTGAACTCTGGGGCCAACGTCCTGACTTTC
cdr3_aa: CASSFPGLNSGANVLTF
clone_size: -
d_call: -
v_call: TRBV19
j_call: TRBJ2-6

cdr3_nt: TGTGCCAGCAGCTGGGGACTAGCAGAGGAGACCCAGTACTTC
cdr3_aa: CASSWGLAEETQYF
clone_size: -
d_call: TRBD2
v_call: TRBV5-4
j_call: TRBJ2-5

cdr3_nt: TGTGCCAGCAGCCCCCCGAACACCATATATTTT
cdr3_aa: CASSPPNTIYF
clone_size: -
d_call: -
v_call: TRBV7-6
j_call: TRBJ1-3

cdr3_nt: TGCAGCGTGACATCCGAGCGGGTAAGCTCCTACAATGAGCAGTTCTTC
cdr3_aa: CSVTSERVSSYNEQFF
clone_size: -
d_call: -
v_call: TRBV29-1
j_call: TRBJ2-1

cdr3_nt: TGTGCCAGCAGCACCACCGGGACTACCTCCTACGAGCAGTACTTC
cdr3_aa: CASSTTGTTSYEQYF
clone_size: -
d_call: TRBD2
v_call: TRBV11-2
j_call: TRBJ2-7

cdr3_nt: TGTGCCAGCAGCTTAACGGGACTGAACTCTGGAAACACCATATATTTT
cdr3_aa: CASSLTGLNSGNTIYF
clone_size: -
d_call: -
v_call: TRBV7-2
j_call: TRBJ1-3

cdr3_nt: TGTGCCAGCAGATTCGGACAAAGCTCCTACGAGCAGTACTTC
cdr3_aa: CASRFGQSSYEQYF
clone_size: -
d_call: -
v_call: TRBV5-6
j_call: TRBJ2-7

cdr3_nt: TGTGCCAGTAGTATAGTCGAAGGAGCTAATCAGCCCCAGCATTTT
cdr3_aa: CASSIVEGANQPQHF
clone_size: -
d_call: -
v_call: TRBV19
j_call: TRBJ1-5

cdr3_nt: TGTGCCAGCAGTTTCTTAGGGACAGAGAGAACCTATGGCTACACCTTC
cdr3_aa: CASSFLGTERTYGYTF
clone_size: -
d_call: TRBD1
v_call: TRBV28
j_call: TRBJ1-2

cdr3_nt: TGTGCCAGCAGGACAGGGGAGTTTTCACCCCTCCACTTT
cdr3_aa: CASRTGEFSPLHF
clone_size: -
d_call: TRBD1
v_call: TRBV6-5
j_call: TRBJ1-6

cdr3_nt: TGTGCCAGTAGTATAGATCCAGGGGCTAACTATGGCTACACCTTC
cdr3_aa: CASSIDPGANYGYTF
clone_size: -
d_call: -
v_call: TRBV19
j_call: TRBJ1-2

cdr3_nt: TGTGCCAGCAGCTTAGAAGCGGGGGGCCACTACGAGCAGTACTTC
cdr3_aa: CASSLEAGGHYEQYF
clone_size: -
d_call: TRBD2
v_call: TRBV7-9
j_call: TRBJ2-7